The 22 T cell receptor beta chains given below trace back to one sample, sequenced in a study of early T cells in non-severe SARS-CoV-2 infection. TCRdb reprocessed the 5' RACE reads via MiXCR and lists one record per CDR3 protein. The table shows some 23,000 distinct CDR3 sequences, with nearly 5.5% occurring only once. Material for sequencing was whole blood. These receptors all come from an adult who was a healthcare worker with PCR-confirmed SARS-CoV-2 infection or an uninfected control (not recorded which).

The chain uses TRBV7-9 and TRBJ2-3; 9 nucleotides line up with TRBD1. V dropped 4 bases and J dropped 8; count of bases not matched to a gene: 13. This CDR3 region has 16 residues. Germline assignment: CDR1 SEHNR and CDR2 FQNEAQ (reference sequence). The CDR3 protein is CASSYGQGLLGGTQYF. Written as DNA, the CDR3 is TGTGCCAGCAGCTACGGACAGGGGCTTCTCGGGGGTACGCAGTATTTT.

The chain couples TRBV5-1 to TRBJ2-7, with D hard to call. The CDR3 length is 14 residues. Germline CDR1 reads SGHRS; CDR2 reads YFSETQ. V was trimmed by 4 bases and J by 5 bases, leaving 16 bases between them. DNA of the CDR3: TGCGCCAGCAGCGTGGGCAGCCCTCGGGACGAGCAGTACTTC. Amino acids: CASSVGSPRDEQYF.

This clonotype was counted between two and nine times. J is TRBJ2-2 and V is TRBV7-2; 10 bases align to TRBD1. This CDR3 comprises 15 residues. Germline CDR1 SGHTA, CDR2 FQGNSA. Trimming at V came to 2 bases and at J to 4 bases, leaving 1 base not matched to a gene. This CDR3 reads CASSLRQGATGELFF. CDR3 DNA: TGTGCCAGCAGCTTACGACAGGGGGCCACCGGGGAGCTGTTTTTT.

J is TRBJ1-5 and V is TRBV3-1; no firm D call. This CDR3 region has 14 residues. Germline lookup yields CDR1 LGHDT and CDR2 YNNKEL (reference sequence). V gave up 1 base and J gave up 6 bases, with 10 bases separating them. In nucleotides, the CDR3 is TGTGCCAGCAGCCAAGGTTGGTCTCCTCAGCCCCAGCATTTT. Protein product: CASSQGWSPQPQHF.

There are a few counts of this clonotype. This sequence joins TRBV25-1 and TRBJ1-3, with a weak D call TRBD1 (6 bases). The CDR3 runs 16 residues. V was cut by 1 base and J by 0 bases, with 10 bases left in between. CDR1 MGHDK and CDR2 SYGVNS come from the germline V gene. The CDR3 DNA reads TGTGCCAGCAGTGAATTCGGCAGGGGCTCTGGAAACACCATATATTTT. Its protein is CASSEFGRGSGNTIYF.

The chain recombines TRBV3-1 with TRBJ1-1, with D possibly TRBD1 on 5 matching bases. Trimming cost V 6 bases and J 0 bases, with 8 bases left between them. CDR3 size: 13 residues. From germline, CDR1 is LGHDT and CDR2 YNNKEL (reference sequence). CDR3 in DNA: TGTGCCAGCAGGCAGGGAGTGAACACTGAAGCTTTCTTT. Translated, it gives CASRQGVNTEAFF. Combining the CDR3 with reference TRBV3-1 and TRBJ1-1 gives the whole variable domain DTAVSQTPKYLVTQMGNDKSIKCEQNLGHDTMYWYKQDSKKFLKIMFSYNNKELIINETVPNRFSPKSPDKAHLNLHINSLELGDSAVYFCASRQGVNTEAFFGQGTRLTVV.

CDR3 in DNA: TGTGCCAGCAGCAATATGCGGACTAGCCTTTACTACGAGCAGTACGTC. Translated, it gives CASSNMRTSLYYEQYV. The chain recombines TRBV21-1 with TRBJ2-7; the table names TRBD2, a call not compared with the DNA. TRBV21-1 is designated a pseudogene. CDR3 length equals 16 residues.

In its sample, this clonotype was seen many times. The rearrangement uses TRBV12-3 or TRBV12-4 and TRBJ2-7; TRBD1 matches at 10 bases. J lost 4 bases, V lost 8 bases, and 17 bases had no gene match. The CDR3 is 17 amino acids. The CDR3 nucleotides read TGTGCCAGCCGAGACAACGATTGGGACAGGGGTTGTTACGAGCAGTACGTC. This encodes CASRDNDWDRGCYEQYV.

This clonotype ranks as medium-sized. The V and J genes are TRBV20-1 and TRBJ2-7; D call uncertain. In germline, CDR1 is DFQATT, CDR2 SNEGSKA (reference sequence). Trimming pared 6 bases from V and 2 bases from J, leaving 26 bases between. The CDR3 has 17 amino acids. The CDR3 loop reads CSAMSLPVSRGAYEQYV. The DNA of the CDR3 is TGCAGTGCGATGTCACTGCCGGTCTCTCGTGGGGCCTACGAGCAGTACGTC.

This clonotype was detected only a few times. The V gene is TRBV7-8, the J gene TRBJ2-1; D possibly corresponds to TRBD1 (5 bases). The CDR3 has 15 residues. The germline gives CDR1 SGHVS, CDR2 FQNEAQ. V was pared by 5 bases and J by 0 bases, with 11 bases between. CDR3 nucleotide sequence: TGTGCCAGCAGCCCGTCAGGGATCTCCTACAATGAGCAGTTCTTC. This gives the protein CASSPSGISYNEQFF.

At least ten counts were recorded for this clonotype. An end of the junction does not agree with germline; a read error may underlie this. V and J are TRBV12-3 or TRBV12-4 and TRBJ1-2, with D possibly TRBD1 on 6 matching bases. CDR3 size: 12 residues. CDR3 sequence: CASTQGFGAVSF. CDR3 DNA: TGTGCCAGCACTCAGGGGTTTGGCGCAGTTTCCTTC.

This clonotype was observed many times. The CDR3, as DNA: TGTGCCACCAGTGATTTGTGGGGGACGAATGAGCAGTTCTTC. It specifies CATSDLWGTNEQFF. The chain couples TRBV24-1 to TRBJ2-1; perhaps D is TRBD1 or TRBD2 (5 bases each). CDR1 is KGHDR and CDR2 is SFDVKD in the germline V gene. Trimming shortened V by 0 bases and J by 7 bases, and 9 bases separated the two germline ends. The CDR3 covers 14 residues.

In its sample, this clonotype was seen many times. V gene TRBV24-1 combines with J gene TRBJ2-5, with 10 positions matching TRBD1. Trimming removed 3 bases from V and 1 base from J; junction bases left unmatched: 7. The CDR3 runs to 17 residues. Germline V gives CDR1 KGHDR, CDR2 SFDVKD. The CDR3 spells CATSDPLRQGAQETQYF. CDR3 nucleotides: TGTGCCACCAGTGATCCGTTAAGACAGGGGGCCCAAGAGACCCAGTACTTC.

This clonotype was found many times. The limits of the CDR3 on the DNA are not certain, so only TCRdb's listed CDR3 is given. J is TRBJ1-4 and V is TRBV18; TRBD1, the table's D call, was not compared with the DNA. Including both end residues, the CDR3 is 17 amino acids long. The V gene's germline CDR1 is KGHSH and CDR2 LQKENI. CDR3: CASSPANWDPKMKNCFF.

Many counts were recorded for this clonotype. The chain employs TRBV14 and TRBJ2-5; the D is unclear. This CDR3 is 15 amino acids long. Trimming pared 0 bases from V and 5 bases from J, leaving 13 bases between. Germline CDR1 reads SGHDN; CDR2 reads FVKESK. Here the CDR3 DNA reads TGTGCCAGCAGCCAAGATTTAGGTGCATGGGAGACCCAGTACTTC. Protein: CASSQDLGAWETQYF.

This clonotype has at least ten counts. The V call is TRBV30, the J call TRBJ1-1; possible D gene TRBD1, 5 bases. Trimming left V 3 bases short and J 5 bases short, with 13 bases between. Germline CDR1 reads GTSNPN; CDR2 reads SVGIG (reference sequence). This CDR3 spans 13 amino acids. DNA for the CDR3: TGTGCCTGGAGCGTAGGGGTTGGGACTGAAGCTTTCTTT. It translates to CAWSVGVGTEAFF. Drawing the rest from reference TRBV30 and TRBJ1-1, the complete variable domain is SQTIHQWPATLVQPVGSPLSLECTVEGTSNPNLYWYRQAAGRGLQLLFYSVGIGQISSEVPQNLSASRPQDRQFILSSKKLLLSDSGFYLCAWSVGVGTEAFFGQGTRLTVV.

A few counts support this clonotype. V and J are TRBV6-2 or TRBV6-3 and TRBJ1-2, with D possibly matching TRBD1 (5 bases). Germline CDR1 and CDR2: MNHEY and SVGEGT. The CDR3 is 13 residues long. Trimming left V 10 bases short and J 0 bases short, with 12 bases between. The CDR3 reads CATGTDANYGYTF. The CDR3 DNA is TGTGCCACCGGGACGGACGCTAACTATGGCTACACCTTC.

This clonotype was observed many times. CDR3 in DNA: TGCGCCATTTCAGGTTCTAACTATGGCTACACCTTC. Translating gives CAISGSNYGYTF. The rearrangement links TRBV10-2 to TRBJ1-2; D remains unclear. Germline-derived CDR1 and CDR2 are WSHSY and SAAADI. Trimming took off 10 bases at V and 0 bases at J, with 9 bases between the two ends. The CDR3 has 12 residues.

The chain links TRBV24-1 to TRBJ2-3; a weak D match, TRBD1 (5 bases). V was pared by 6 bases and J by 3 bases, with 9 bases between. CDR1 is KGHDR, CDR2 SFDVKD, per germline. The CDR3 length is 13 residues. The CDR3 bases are TGTGCCACCAGTAACCAGGGTACAGATACGCAGTATTTT. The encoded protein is CATSNQGTDTQYF.

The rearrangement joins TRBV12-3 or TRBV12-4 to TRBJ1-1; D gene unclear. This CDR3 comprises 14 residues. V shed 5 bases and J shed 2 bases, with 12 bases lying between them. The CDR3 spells CASSRHGYNTEAFF. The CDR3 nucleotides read TGTGCCAGCAGTCGACATGGGTATAACACTGAAGCTTTCTTT.

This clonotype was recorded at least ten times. The CDR3 loop reads CASSPWTTNEQFF. CDR3 bases: TGTGCCAGCAGTCCGTGGACGACCAATGAGCAGTTCTTC. The V call is TRBV27, the J call TRBJ2-1, with D unresolved. Germline CDR1 MNHEY, CDR2 SMNVEV (reference sequence). With 5 bases removed from V and 6 bases from J, the gap between germline ends came to 11 bases. CDR3 length: 13 residues.

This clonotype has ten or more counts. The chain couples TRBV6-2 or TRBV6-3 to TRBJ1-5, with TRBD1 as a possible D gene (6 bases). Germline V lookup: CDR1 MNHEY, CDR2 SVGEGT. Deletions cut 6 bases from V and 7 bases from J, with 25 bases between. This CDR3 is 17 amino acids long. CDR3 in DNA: TGTGCCAGCAGACTCGCTGAGGGGGGACCGGCCGGACAGCCCCAGCATTTT. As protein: CASRLAEGGPAGQPQHF.